These 24 T cell receptor beta chains came from one sample sequenced in a study of beta chain features in type 1 diabetes. Reverse transcribing all isolated RNA meant expressed TCRB transcripts were sequenced. Repertoires were generated with immunoSEQ multiplex PCR, while TCRdb's copy carries only in-frame clones and drops some. The repertoire includes about 290,000 clones, 7.5% to 9.5% of them detected once, and under 1.3% sits in the top ten. What was sequenced was central memory CD4+ T cells from blood. Receptors were obtained from a woman under 30 in good health.

Only a few counts were recorded for this clone. This sequence joins TRBV25-1 and TRBJ2-6; D not resolved. This CDR3 spans 15 amino acids. The germline V and J ends were trimmed by 1 base and 0 bases, with 4 bases remaining between them. CDR1 is MGHDK and CDR2 is SYGVNS in the germline V gene. DNA of the CDR3: TGTGCCAGCAGTGAATCCCTCTCTGGGGCCAACGTCCTGACTTTC. This encodes CASSESLSGANVLTF.

This clone has more than one count but fewer than ten. The chain is built from TRBV7-8 and TRBJ2-5; the match to TRBD1 covers 7 bases. V dropped 1 base and J dropped 9; count of bases not matched to a gene: 5. CDR1 and CDR2 from the germline V gene are SGHVS and FQNEAQ. The CDR3 consists of 13 residues. The CDR3 coding sequence is TGTGCCAGCAGCTTAGGGACAGGAGGTGCCCAGTACTTC. Amino acid sequence: CASSLGTGGAQYF.

This clone was observed a few times. The chain combines TRBV2 with TRBJ1-4, with D possibly being TRBD1 (6 bases). The CDR3 is 13 amino acids. CDR1 and CDR2 from the germline V gene are SNHLY and FYNNEI. Trimming stripped 6 bases from V and 4 bases from J, with 9 bases between. The chain's CDR3 is CASSGQSNEKLFF. Written as DNA, the CDR3 is TGTGCCAGCAGCGGACAGAGTAATGAAAAACTGTTTTTT.

In DNA, the CDR3 is TGTGCCAGCAGTGCCCTGGACAGGCCGCGCGAGACCCAGTACTTC. Protein product: CASSALDRPRETQYF. The chain combines TRBV6-1 with TRBJ2-5, with 7 bases fitting TRBD1. This CDR3 has 15 residues. Germline V gene sequence: CDR1 MNHNS, CDR2 SASEGT. After removal of 4 bases from V and 5 bases from J, the junction contained 10 bases not matched to a gene.

In its sample, this clone was seen a few times. This chain joins TRBV29-1 and TRBJ1-2; D ambiguous. The CDR3 is 12 residues long. V lost 2 bases, J lost 5 bases, and 9 bases lay in between. Germline V gene lookup returns CDR1 SQVTM and CDR2 ANQGSEA. In nucleotides, the CDR3 is TGCAGCGTTGAAATGGAGTCTTATGGCTACACCTTC. This sequence encodes CSVEMESYGYTF.

The J gene is TRBJ2-1, the V gene TRBV6-5; 10 nucleotides agree with TRBD1. Germline V gene lookup returns CDR1 MNHEY and CDR2 SVGAGI. With V trimmed by 6 bases and J by 14 bases, 7 bases remained unmatched. The CDR3 extends over 12 amino acids. As DNA, the CDR3 is TGTGCCAGCAGGATGACAGGGGGCGCGGAGTTCTTC. Translation gives CASRMTGGAEFF.

This clone came up a few times. This chain uses TRBV5-1 with TRBJ1-1; TRBD1 might be the D (5 bases). V was trimmed by 4 bases and J by 1 base, leaving 17 bases between them. This CDR3 is 16 amino acids long. CDR1 and CDR2 from the germline V gene are SGHRS and YFSETQ. CDR3 region: CASSPYLGPGNTEAFF. In DNA, the CDR3 is TGCGCCAGCAGCCCGTATTTGGGGCCGGGGAACACTGAAGCTTTCTTT.

This clone was seen at least ten times. The chain combines TRBV30 with TRBJ2-1; D may correspond to TRBD1 or TRBD2 (6 bases each). CDR3 length equals 14 residues. Germline CDR1 GTSNPN, CDR2 SVGIG (reference sequence). V was trimmed by 1 base and J by 5 bases, leaving 12 bases between them. The CDR3 region has the DNA TGTGCCTGGAGTGAGGGGGGCCCCGACAATGAGCAGTTCTTC. This encodes CAWSEGGPDNEQFF.

This clone was observed a handful of times. Additional DNA sequences in this sample encode the identical CDR3. The chain couples TRBV6-5 to TRBJ1-2, with unresolved D. Germline lookup yields CDR1 MNHEY and CDR2 SVGAGI. There are 14 residues in the CDR3. V was shortened by 0 bases and J by 5 bases, with 10 bases between the two germline ends. The CDR3 nucleotides read TGTGCCAGCAGTTACTCGGGTCAGAGATATGGCTACACCTTC. Translation: CASSYSGQRYGYTF.

The CDR3: CASSESAEGKYEQYF. The CDR3 DNA reads TGTGCCAGCAGTGAATCAGCGGAGGGGAAGTACGAGCAGTACTTC. This rearrangement joins TRBV25-1 to TRBJ2-7; TRBD2 is a possible D gene (6 bases). The ends were cut back, 1 base at V and 4 bases at J, with 14 bases in the middle. Germline V gives CDR1 MGHDK, CDR2 SYGVNS. This CDR3 has 15 amino acids.

This clone was counted a few times. The gene calls are TRBV5-6 and TRBJ1-2, with D perhaps matching TRBD1 (5 bases). CDR3 length equals 13 residues. The ends were cut back, 0 bases at V and 12 bases at J, with 15 bases in the middle. Germline lookup yields CDR1 SGHDT and CDR2 YYEEEE. CDR3 nucleotide sequence: TGTGCCAGCAGCTTGGGGGCATACAGGACACACACCTTC. It specifies CASSLGAYRTHTF.

The V call is TRBV18, the J call TRBJ2-6; no definite D call. From germline, CDR1 is KGHSH and CDR2 LQKENI. CDR3 length: 20 amino acids. V lost 1 base and J 0 bases, leaving 19 bases between the germline ends. In DNA form, the CDR3 reads TGTGCCAGCTCACCACGCTCCGCGGTTAACAGATACTCTGGGGCCAACGTCCTGACTTTC. Translated, it gives CASSPRSAVNRYSGANVLTF.

This clone has a handful of counts. The J gene is TRBJ2-7, the V gene TRBV6-5; TRBD1 aligns across 8 bases. V was clipped by 4 bases and J by 1 base; unmatched bases: 6. CDR1 and CDR2 from the germline V gene are MNHEY and SVGAGI. The CDR3 loop spans 15 amino acids. The CDR3 coding sequence is TGTGCCAGCAGTTCCACAGGGGGGTCTTCCTACGAGCAGTACTTC. Amino acids: CASSSTGGSSYEQYF.

This clone was observed many times. This sequence joins TRBV18 and TRBJ2-1; TRBD2 agrees at 7 bases. Germline V lookup: CDR1 KGHSH, CDR2 LQKENI. With V trimmed by 6 bases and J by 3 bases, 8 bases remained unmatched. The CDR3 covers 15 residues. The CDR3 is CASSLRTRDYNEQFF. In DNA form, the CDR3 reads TGTGCCAGCTCTCTCCGGACTAGGGACTACAATGAGCAGTTCTTC.

This clone was observed a handful of times. The CDR3 coding sequence is TGTGCCATCAGTGCCCTGGGGGCTAGCGGGAGGAAGGATACGCAGTATTTT. It encodes CAISALGASGRKDTQYF. The chain is built from TRBV10-3 and TRBJ2-3; 11 nucleotides line up with TRBD2. This CDR3 is 17 amino acids long. Germline assignment: CDR1 ENHRY and CDR2 SYGVKD. V lost 4 bases to trimming and J lost 6 bases; unmatched junction nucleotides: 12.

In this sample, this clone turned up many times. J is TRBJ2-1 and V is TRBV14; 11 bases fit TRBD1. CDR3 length equals 14 residues. V trimming: 4 bases; J trimming: 7 bases; junction bases outside the gene matches: 3. CDR1 and CDR2 (germline): SGHDN, FVKESK. CDR3 residues: CASSLGTGGNEQFF. The CDR3 nucleotides read TGTGCCAGCAGCCTTGGGACAGGGGGAAATGAGCAGTTCTTC. Together with reference TRBV14 and TRBJ2-1, the CDR3 gives the full variable domain: EAGVTQFPSHSVIEKGQTVTLRCDPISGHDNLYWYRRVMGKEIKFLLHFVKESKQDESGMPNNRFLAERTGGTYSTLKVQPAELEDSGVYFCASSLGTGGNEQFFGPGTRLTVL.

This chain joins TRBV6-1 and TRBJ2-2; D perhaps matches TRBD2 (5 bases). Trimming removed 7 bases from V and 5 bases from J, with 14 bases in between. Per germline, CDR1 MNHNS and CDR2 SASEGT. CDR3 length equals 14 residues. The DNA of the CDR3 is TGTGCCAGCACCCAGTCGCGGACTACCGGGGAGCTGTTTTTT. This encodes CASTQSRTTGELFF.

The sample holds a few counts of this clone. The chain links TRBV7-2 to TRBJ2-5; 7 bases align to TRBD2. Germline V gene lookup returns CDR1 SGHTA and CDR2 FQGNSA. Losses at the gene ends were 7 bases for V and 3 bases for J; bases not matched to a gene: 20. CDR3 size: 18 residues. As DNA, the CDR3 is TGTGCCAGCATCCCACCCGCCGGACTAGTTGGAGCGAAAGAGACCCAGTACTTC. It yields the protein CASIPPAGLVGAKETQYF.

This clone appeared a few times. The CDR3 loop is CASSGTGVSTDTQYF. For the CDR3, the DNA is TGTGCCAGCAGCGGGACAGGGGTTAGCACAGATACGCAGTATTTT. The rearrangement links TRBV5-8 to TRBJ2-3; 10 bases match TRBD1. The CDR3 has 15 amino acids. V dropped 4 bases and J dropped 0; count of bases not matched to a gene: 2. Germline V CDR1 and CDR2: SGHTS, YDEGEE.

This clone was observed a few times. The rearrangement uses TRBV7-3 and TRBJ2-2, with unresolved D. Germline CDR1 is SGHTA and CDR2 is FQGTGA. The CDR3 loop spans 15 amino acids. Trimming took 1 base from V and 0 from J, leaving 6 bases between them. CDR3 sequence reads: CASSLSAANTGELFF. CDR3 nucleotides: TGTGCCAGCAGCTTAAGTGCCGCGAACACCGGGGAGCTGTTTTTT.

This clone was seen a handful of times. This chain connects TRBV7-2 to TRBJ2-1; D might be TRBD2 (5 bases). CDR1 and CDR2 from the germline V gene are SGHTA and FQGNSA. Trimming removed 4 bases from V and 5 bases from J, with 9 bases in between. The CDR3 spans 13 residues. CDR3 DNA sequence: TGTGCCAGCAGCTCCCGGACTGACAATGAGCAGTTCTTC. Encoded protein: CASSSRTDNEQFF. Looking up the rest from reference TRBV7-2 and TRBJ2-1 gives the full variable domain: GAGVSQSPSNKVTEKGKDVELRCDPISGHTALYWYRQSLGQGLEFLIYFQGNSAPDKSGLPSDRFSAERTGGSVSTLTIQRTQQEDSAVYLCASSSRTDNEQFFGPGTRLTVL.

The chain links TRBV4-2 to TRBJ1-5; 8 positions agree with TRBD1. CDR3 length equals 16 residues. Per germline, CDR1 LGHNA and CDR2 YNFKEQ. V was pared by 0 bases and J by 6 bases, with 7 bases of the junction left unmatched. The CDR3 DNA is TGTGCCAGCAGCCAAGAAGGGACAGGTAATGGTCAGCCCCAGCATTTT. Protein: CASSQEGTGNGQPQHF.

This clone was counted between two and nine times. The chain couples TRBV11-1 to TRBJ2-1; 10 bases agree with TRBD1. CDR3 length equals 15 residues. Germline CDR1 and CDR2: SGHAT and FQDESV (reference sequence). The V and J ends lost 8 bases and 7 bases, in that order; junction bases with no gene match: 11. DNA of the CDR3: TGTGCCAGCGTAGGACAGGGGGGCTATGGGAATGAGCAGTTCTTC. Protein sequence: CASVGQGGYGNEQFF.

This clone was detected many times. The gene calls are TRBV5-1 and TRBJ1-4, with no clear D. V lost 0 bases and J lost 4, with 13 bases in between. The germline V gene has CDR1 SGHRS and CDR2 YFSETQ. CDR3 length: 16 residues. The CDR3 here is CASSLGAGRINEKLFF. The CDR3 DNA reads as TGCGCCAGCAGCTTGGGGGCGGGCCGGATTAATGAAAAACTGTTTTTT.